The sequence of this TCR beta chain was determined in a study of vaccination effects on CD4 cells after COVID-19. Study as a whole: Two convalescent patients gave samples 16 days and one week before vaccination.

Peptide-pool stimulation followed by sequencing identified expanded antigen-specific CD4+ clonotypes in the ViraFEST assay. A roughly ten-day culture period preceded the isolation of CD4+ T cells. Convalescent patients had PCR-confirmed SARS-CoV-2 infection between March and December 2020. PBMC cultures contained two million cells per well, 9 to 10 IU/ml IL-2 and roughly 9.5 ug/ml peptides. The CDR3 is 15 amino acids. Trimming left V 2 bases short and J 1 base short, with 11 bases between. CDR1 SEHNR and CDR2 FQNEAQ come from the germline V gene (reference sequence). Study-level points and caveats: Infection-derived and vaccine-derived clones contracted markedly late after vaccination.

Here immunoSEQ multiplex PCR was the method, and the copy in TCRdb shows in-frame clones only, minus some. This table holds around 30,000 clones, around 79% found once. The table lists this clone with a few counts. The antigen remains undetermined. Material: CD4+ T cells from PBMCs cultured with HCoV-NL63 spike peptides, obtained before COVID-19 vaccination. V and J are TRBV7-9 and TRBJ2-5, with a tentative D call TRBD1 (6 bases). This TCR derives from a human donor who had a prior SARS-CoV-2 infection. CDR3 in amino acids: CASSLLLTGQETQYF. The CDR3 region has the DNA TGTGCCAGCAGCTTACTTCTGACAGGCCAAGAGACCCAGTACTTC.